This T cell receptor beta chain was sequenced in a study of radiotherapy plus CTLA-4 blockade in lung cancer. Study results and limitations: The best predictor of response was reported to be early blood T cell clone dynamics, with interferon-beta.

Only in-frame clones appear in the TCRdb table, and some are missing; sequencing was by immunoSEQ multiplex PCR. The data contain 52,000 or so clones, around 80% of them singletons. On this clone itself: Its target is not known.

Source: peripheral blood, taken from a patient treated with radiotherapy plus ipilimumab. This clonotype originated in a human donor with non-small cell lung cancer who had a partial response to radiotherapy plus ipilimumab.

The DNA of the CDR3 is TGTGCCAGCAGCTTGGCCGGTACAGGGCTCGACGAGCAGTACTTC. Translated, it gives CASSLAGTGLDEQYF. This chain uses TRBV5-5 with TRBJ2-7; possibly TRBD1 for D (6 bases). Germline V gene sequence: CDR1 SGHKS, CDR2 YYEKEE (reference sequence). Trimming removed 0 bases at V and 5 bases at J, with 15 bases between. CDR3 length equals 15 residues.